Presented here are 22 T cell receptor beta chains from one specimen sequenced in a study of blood T cells in healthy people across ages. Together with a sample-barcoded 5' primer, a J-beta primer mix was included in a second PCR lasting about 6 to 11 cycles. One entry per CDR3 protein, called by TCRdb with MiXCR from the 5' RACE reads. The data hold 700,000 to 1,000,000 distinct CDR3 sequences, with under 45% observed a single time. Sequencing input: blood. Receptors originate from a man aged 60-69 years in good health.

This clonotype showed up just a few times. J is TRBJ2-7 and V is TRBV4-3; D not resolved. V lost 0 bases and J 3 bases, leaving 9 bases between the germline ends. CDR1 is LGHNA and CDR2 is YSLEER in the germline V gene. The CDR3 runs 14 residues. The CDR3 protein is CASSQEGGLYEQYF. The CDR3 DNA reads as TGCGCCAGCAGCCAAGAAGGTGGTCTCTACGAGCAGTACTTC.

The table lists this clonotype with a few counts. The chain recombines TRBV29-1 with TRBJ1-1; 7 nucleotides match TRBD1. This CDR3 has 12 residues. Germline CDR1 reads SQVTM; CDR2 reads ANQGSEA. The J segment lost 5 bases and the V segment lost 4 bases, leaving 4 bases of the junction unmatched. The CDR3: CSVGGQLTEAFF. As DNA, the CDR3 is TGCAGCGTTGGGGGACAGTTGACTGAAGCTTTCTTT.

Points on this clonotype: Mismatch with germline at one junction end may stem from a read error. The chain has TRBV7-9 and TRBJ2-3; weak D call: TRBD2 (6 bases). The CDR3 contains 14 residues. Germline CDR1 reads SEHNR; CDR2 reads FQNEAQ (reference sequence). DNA of the CDR3: TGTGCCGGCAGGACGACTGGCGGGGTAGATACGCAGTATTTT. This codes for CAGRTTGGVDTQYF.

This clonotype was recorded a few times. This chain joins TRBV20-1 and TRBJ2-5, with 7 positions matching TRBD2. The V gene's germline CDR1 is DFQATT and CDR2 SNEGSKA (reference sequence). Trimming took 5 bases from V and 5 from J; bases not matched to a gene: 17. This CDR3 has 16 residues. This CDR3 is CSAGGERQGTSETQYF. The CDR3 coding sequence is TGCAGTGCTGGGGGGGAGCGGCAGGGAACTTCGGAGACCCAGTACTTC.

The rearrangement joins TRBV6-2 or TRBV6-3 to TRBJ1-1; 7 bases map to TRBD1. The CDR3 is 14 amino acids. Germline values: CDR1 MNHEY, CDR2 SVGEGT. The J segment lost 7 bases and the V segment lost 5 bases, leaving 10 bases of the junction unmatched. The CDR3 DNA follows: TGTGCCAGCAGTAACGTACAGGGGTTCTATGAAGCTTTCTTT. This codes for CASSNVQGFYEAFF.

V usage is TRBV28 and J usage is TRBJ2-1; 8 nucleotides align to TRBD1. The CDR3 is 12 residues long. Germline lookup yields CDR1 MDHEN and CDR2 SYDVKM. Trimming at V came to 10 bases and at J to 7 bases, leaving 6 bases not matched to a gene. CDR3 sequence: CATRQGLNEQFF. The CDR3 DNA reads TGTGCCACCCGACAGGGGTTGAATGAGCAGTTCTTC.

This clonotype was detected a few times. The V and J genes are TRBV20-1 and TRBJ1-1; D is unclear. The CDR3 is made up of 11 amino acids. Germline loops: CDR1 DFQATT, CDR2 SNEGSKA (reference sequence). The V gene lost 5 bases and the J gene lost 1 base, with 5 bases spanning the gap. CDR3 sequence reads: CSAPWNTEAFF. CDR3 in DNA: TGCAGTGCTCCGTGGAACACTGAAGCTTTCTTT.

This clonotype was counted only a few times. V usage is TRBV3-1 and J usage is TRBJ2-3; D is perhaps TRBD1 (5 bases). The V gene lost 3 bases and the J gene lost 6 bases, with 10 bases spanning the gap. The CDR3 is 13 amino acids. Germline CDR1 reads LGHDT; CDR2 reads YNNKEL (reference sequence). The CDR3 bases are TGTGCCAGCAGCCAGCTAGGGGCGGATACGCAGTATTTT. It translates to CASSQLGADTQYF.

This clonotype was observed at least ten times. The chain couples TRBV25-1 to TRBJ2-6, with a possible D match to TRBD1 (5 bases). V was trimmed by 1 base and J by 8 bases, leaving 9 bases between them. Germline V gene sequence: CDR1 MGHDK, CDR2 SYGVNS. This CDR3 is built from 14 residues. The CDR3 loop reads CASSESQGTNVLTF. CDR3 nucleotides: TGTGCCAGCAGTGAATCCCAGGGAACCAACGTCCTGACTTTC.

In its sample, this clonotype was seen many times. The CDR3, as DNA: TGCGCCAGCAGCCCGGAGGTTGAGTGGACCAATGAGCAGTTCTTC. It yields the protein CASSPEVEWTNEQFF. The chain is built from TRBV4-3 and TRBJ2-1, with D tentatively TRBD2 (5 bases). Germline CDR1 is LGHNA and CDR2 is YSLEER. Trimming took off 4 bases at V and 6 bases at J, with 16 bases between the two ends. This CDR3 spans 15 amino acids.

The genes are TRBV5-4 and TRBJ2-3; 8 nucleotides line up with TRBD2. Germline CDR1 is SGHNT and CDR2 is YYREEE (reference sequence). The CDR3 runs to 15 residues. The V segment lost 5 bases and the J segment 0 bases; nucleotides outside the gene matches: 5. CDR3 nucleotides: TGTGCCAGCAGGGCGGGGGGTACTAGCACAGATACGCAGTATTTT. As protein: CASRAGGTSTDTQYF.

The gene calls are TRBV29-1 and TRBJ2-1; D is unclear. The CDR3 runs 16 residues. Trimming cost V 0 bases and J 13 bases, with 25 bases left between them. Germline assignment: CDR1 SQVTM and CDR2 ANQGSEA. The CDR3 DNA is TGCAGCGTTGAAGATCAAGGGTTTGAAGGGTCGTGGCCCCAGTTCTTC. Translation gives CSVEDQGFEGSWPQFF.

For this clonotype: An end of the junction differs from the germline gene, which may be a read error. CDR3 coding DNA: TGTGCCGGCAGCAAAACTAGCGGGGGGCCAGATACGCAGTATTTT. This sequence encodes CAGSKTSGGPDTQYF. The chain is built from TRBV11-2 and TRBJ2-3; 12 positions agree with TRBD2. The germline CDR1 and CDR2 sequences are SGHAT and FQNNGV. The CDR3 is 15 amino acids.

V gene TRBV27 combines with J gene TRBJ2-7; D remains unclear. The CDR3 covers 14 residues. The V end was cut by 5 bases, the J end by 0 bases, with 11 bases between. CDR1 is MNHEY and CDR2 is SMNVEV in the germline V gene (reference sequence). The CDR3 region is CASSPRPDSYEQYF. CDR3 sequence (DNA): TGTGCCAGCAGTCCCAGACCCGACTCCTACGAGCAGTACTTC.

This clonotype turned up a few times. The rearrangement uses TRBV7-2 and TRBJ2-7; 8 positions agree with TRBD1. This CDR3 has 16 residues. Germline CDR1 and CDR2: SGHTA and FQGNSA. J was trimmed by 2 bases and V by 4 bases; bases with no gene match: 10. In DNA form, the CDR3 reads TGTGCCAGCAGCTCCAGCGGCAGGGGGCCCCCCTACGAGCAGTACTTC. Translating gives CASSSSGRGPPYEQYF.

V and J are TRBV7-2 and TRBJ1-5, with 7 bases lining up with TRBD1. The V and J ends lost 6 bases and 0 bases, in that order; junction bases with no gene match: 8. CDR1 and CDR2 (germline): SGHTA, FQGNSA. CDR3 size: 16 residues. CDR3 DNA sequence: TGTGCCAGCAGTTACGGGACAGCTTATAGCAATCAGCCCCAGCATTTT. This encodes CASSYGTAYSNQPQHF.

The chain uses TRBV15 and TRBJ2-1; 8 positions match TRBD1. The V segment lost 1 base and the J segment 8 bases; nucleotides outside the gene matches: 4. Germline CDR1 reads LNHNV; CDR2 reads YYDKDF (reference sequence). This CDR3 is 14 amino acids long. CDR3 DNA sequence: TGTGCCACCAGCAGAGTGGACAGGGATGATGAGCAGTTCTTC. Translation: CATSRVDRDDEQFF.

This clonotype has just a few counts. The gene calls are TRBV27 and TRBJ2-7; possible D gene TRBD2, 6 bases. Germline CDR1 and CDR2: MNHEY and SMNVEV (reference sequence). The CDR3 has 14 amino acids. Trimming left V 4 bases short and J 5 bases short, with 15 bases between. This chain's CDR3 is CASSWGDVADEQYF. The CDR3 DNA reads TGTGCCAGCAGTTGGGGGGATGTTGCGGACGAGCAGTACTTC.

This clonotype was found a few times. V usage is TRBV29-1 and J usage is TRBJ2-1; maybe TRBD2 (5 bases). From germline, CDR1 is SQVTM and CDR2 ANQGSEA. V dropped 4 bases and J dropped 5 bases, with 9 bases sitting between them. The CDR3 loop spans 12 amino acids. CDR3 in amino acids: CSVALRDNEQFF. CDR3 in DNA: TGCAGCGTTGCTTTGCGGGACAATGAGCAGTTCTTC.

This clonotype was counted ten times or more. The CDR3 nucleotides read TGTGCCAGCAGCCGATGGGGGGCCAACGTCCTGACTTTC. Translation gives CASSRWGANVLTF. This rearrangement joins TRBV7-2 to TRBJ2-6; D uncertain. The CDR3 totals 13 residues. CDR1 and CDR2 from the germline V gene are SGHTA and FQGNSA. Trimming cost V 5 bases and J 4 bases, with 6 bases left between them.

The rearrangement joins TRBV29-1 to TRBJ1-2; maybe TRBD1 (5 bases). Looked up from germline, CDR1 is SQVTM and CDR2 is ANQGSEA. The CDR3 sequence is 12 residues long. The V gene lost 7 bases and the J gene lost 2 bases, with 11 bases spanning the gap. The CDR3 DNA reads TGCAGCGCTCCGACAGACAACTATGGCTACACCTTC. Its translation is CSAPTDNYGYTF.

This clonotype has more than one count but fewer than ten. This chain joins TRBV20-1 and TRBJ2-3; D is possibly TRBD2 (6 bases). V shed 3 bases and J shed 2 bases, with 15 bases lying between them. The CDR3 runs 15 residues. Germline CDR1 reads DFQATT; CDR2 reads SNEGSKA (reference sequence). The DNA for the CDR3 is TGCAGTGCTAGGGTAGCGGATTCTTCCACAGATACGCAGTATTTT. Its translation: CSARVADSSTDTQYF.